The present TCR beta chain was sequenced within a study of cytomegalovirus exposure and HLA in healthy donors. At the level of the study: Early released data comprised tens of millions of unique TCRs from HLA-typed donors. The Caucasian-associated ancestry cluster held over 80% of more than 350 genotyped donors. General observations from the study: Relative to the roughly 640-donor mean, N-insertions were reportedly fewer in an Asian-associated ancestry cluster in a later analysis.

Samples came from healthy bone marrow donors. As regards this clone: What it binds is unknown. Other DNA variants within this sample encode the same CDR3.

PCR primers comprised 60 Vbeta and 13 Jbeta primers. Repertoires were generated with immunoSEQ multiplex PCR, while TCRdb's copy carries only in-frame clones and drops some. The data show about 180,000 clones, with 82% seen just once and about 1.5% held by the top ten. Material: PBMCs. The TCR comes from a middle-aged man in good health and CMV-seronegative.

CDR3 amino acids: CASSQWRGETQYF. The DNA for the CDR3 is TGCGCCAGCAGCCAATGGCGGGGAGAGACCCAGTACTTC. V gene TRBV4-1 combines with J gene TRBJ2-5, with D possibly TRBD2 on 6 matching bases. The CDR3 has 13 residues. The V end was cut by 2 bases, the J end by 4 bases, with 8 bases between. Germline V gene data show CDR1 as MGHRA and CDR2 as YSYEKL.